What follows are 12 T cell receptor beta chains derived from one specimen sequenced in a study of identical twins. TCRdb itself ran the 5' RACE reads through MiXCR, one entry per CDR3 protein. The table lists roughly 1,500,000 distinct CDR3 sequences, about 30% of them singletons. Sequences were obtained from cord blood. Every receptor here comes from a newborn girl in good health.

This clonotype was seen at least ten times. The chain carries TRBV7-2 and TRBJ1-5; D gene unclear. Germline V CDR1 and CDR2: SGHTA, FQGNSA. V was pared by 2 bases and J by 4 bases, with 3 bases between. The CDR3 has 12 amino acids. In DNA, the CDR3 is TGTGCCAGCAGCTTATATAATCAGCCCCAGCATTTT. Its translation is CASSLYNQPQHF.

J is TRBJ2-5 and V is TRBV28, with TRBD2 matching 11 bases. Germline lookup yields CDR1 MDHEN and CDR2 SYDVKM. This CDR3 contains 17 residues. Trimming took 1 base from V and 11 from J; bases not matched to a gene: 15. In DNA, the CDR3 is TGTGCCAGCAGTTTATTGTCTAGCGGGAGGTCCAGCAATGAGCAGTACTTC. It is translated as CASSLLSSGRSSNEQYF.

This rearrangement joins TRBV7-2 to TRBJ1-3, with D possibly TRBD1 on 5 matching bases. Germline V lookup: CDR1 SGHTA, CDR2 FQGNSA. V lost 1 base and J lost 4, with 14 bases in between. The CDR3 totals 16 residues. In DNA form, the CDR3 reads TGTGCCAGCAGCTTAGGGGGCAGGGTATCAGGAAACACCATATATTTT. This sequence encodes CASSLGGRVSGNTIYF.

The rearrangement uses TRBV15 and TRBJ1-5; D is possibly TRBD1 (6 bases). CDR3 length equals 16 residues. Germline V gene data show CDR1 as LNHNV and CDR2 as YYDKDF (reference sequence). Trimming left V 5 bases short and J 0 bases short, with 14 bases between. CDR3 protein: CATSGGQPYSNQPQHF. DNA for the CDR3: TGTGCCACCAGCGGAGGACAGCCCTATAGCAATCAGCCCCAGCATTTT.

V gene TRBV25-1 combines with J gene TRBJ1-6, with D perhaps matching TRBD1 (6 bases). Per germline, CDR1 MGHDK and CDR2 SYGVNS. The length of the CDR3 is 15 residues. Trimming pared 6 bases from V and 4 bases from J, leaving 13 bases between. The CDR3 reads CASRRGTVYNSPLHF. The CDR3 DNA sequence: TGTGCCAGCAGGAGGGGGACGGTGTATAATTCACCCCTCCACTTT.

In its sample, this clonotype was seen many times. The rearrangement links TRBV6-5 to TRBJ2-1; a possible D gene is TRBD2 (5 bases). Germline V gene sequence: CDR1 MNHEY, CDR2 SVGAGI. Between the trimmed V and J ends, which lost 6 bases and 0 bases, there was a span of 12 bases. The CDR3 extends over 15 amino acids. CDR3 loop: CASSYSESSYNEQFF. The DNA of the CDR3 is TGTGCCAGCAGCTATAGCGAGAGCTCCTACAATGAGCAGTTCTTC.

V usage is TRBV6-5 and J usage is TRBJ1-1; D is unclear. V was shortened by 0 bases and J by 0 bases, with 17 bases between the two germline ends. Per the germline V gene, CDR1 is MNHEY and CDR2 is SVGAGI. The length of the CDR3 is 18 residues. The CDR3 region is CASSYSPGVSVLNTEAFF. The CDR3 DNA reads as TGTGCCAGCAGTTACTCACCCGGGGTGAGTGTCCTGAACACTGAAGCTTTCTTT.

This clonotype occurred a few times. The J gene is TRBJ1-1, the V gene TRBV5-1, with D maybe TRBD1 (5 bases). Trimming took 4 bases from V and 4 from J, leaving 20 bases between them. The CDR3 consists of 16 residues. In germline, CDR1 is SGHRS, CDR2 YFSETQ. CDR3 nucleotides: TGCGCCAGCAGCCCGTCGCGGAGGGGCGGTGGCACTGAAGCTTTCTTT. Its protein product is CASSPSRRGGGTEAFF.

This clonotype was observed a few times. V is TRBV12-3 or TRBV12-4 and J is TRBJ2-4, with a weak D call TRBD2 (6 bases). V dropped 3 bases and J dropped 7 bases, with 13 bases sitting between them. The CDR3 consists of 14 residues. CDR3 sequence reads: CASSFASVWNIQYF. In DNA, the CDR3 is TGTGCCAGCAGTTTTGCTAGCGTCTGGAACATTCAGTACTTC.

V is TRBV10-3 and J is TRBJ2-1; TRBD1 or TRBD2 may be the D gene (5 bases each). V was cut by 10 bases and J by 3 bases, with 16 bases left in between. CDR3 size: 14 residues. The V gene's germline CDR1 is ENHRY and CDR2 SYGVKD. Here the CDR3 DNA reads TGTGCCACCGCTGTGGGGGTAGGCTACAATGAGCAGTTCTTC. It specifies CATAVGVGYNEQFF.

The chain carries TRBV29-1 and TRBJ2-1; TRBD2 matches 11 bases. This CDR3 is 15 amino acids long. CDR1 is SQVTM and CDR2 is ANQGSEA in the germline V gene. The ends lost 6 bases at V and 4 bases at J; junction bases unmatched: 8. CDR3 DNA: TGCAGCGTGGGGGCCGCTAGCGGGAGGTACAATGAGCAGTTCTTC. Residues: CSVGAASGRYNEQFF.

This clonotype was observed a handful of times. The genes are TRBV7-2 and TRBJ2-3; weak D call: TRBD2 (6 bases). Germline-derived CDR1 and CDR2 are SGHTA and FQGNSA. V lost 2 bases and J lost 0, with 15 bases in between. The CDR3 spans 17 residues. CDR3 sequence reads: CASSLFRAGTSTDTQYF. CDR3 bases: TGTGCCAGCAGCTTATTTCGGGCGGGAACTAGCACAGATACGCAGTATTTT.